This passage covers 24 T cell receptor beta chains from one sample sequenced in a study of blood T cell repertoires in COVID-19. Produced via immunoSEQ multiplex PCR; TCRdb's table is partial and in-frame only. This sample has approximately 470,000 clones, with approximately 86% found just once. Sequencing was carried out using PBMCs or T cells enriched from blood (not recorded which). The receptors shown here come from a woman aged 18-29 years who had recovered from COVID-19.

The rearrangement links TRBV6-5 to TRBJ1-2; TRBD1 aligns across 7 bases. There are 14 residues in the CDR3. V shed 4 bases and J 6 bases; nucleotides not matched to a gene: 8. The germline gives CDR1 MNHEY, CDR2 SVGAGI. The CDR3 is CASSSTSRGNGYTF. Written as DNA, the CDR3 is TGTGCCAGCAGTTCCACCTCCAGGGGGAATGGCTACACCTTC.

Turning to this clone: One junction end disagrees with the germline gene, perhaps due to a read error. The chain couples TRBV11-3 to TRBJ1-3, with D unresolved. The CDR3 is 15 amino acids. Germline V gene data show CDR1 as SGHNT and CDR2 as YENEEA. The CDR3: CASSLAGSSGNTIYF. CDR3 sequence (DNA): TGTGCCAGCAGTTTAGCAGGCTCCTCTGGAAACACCATATATTTT.

V is TRBV7-3 and J is TRBJ1-2; possibly TRBD1 for D (6 bases). This CDR3 comprises 14 residues. V was shortened by 5 bases and J by 5 bases, with 15 bases between the two germline ends. Germline V gives CDR1 SGHTA, CDR2 FQGTGA. The CDR3 loop reads CASSTQQGEYGYTF. DNA for the CDR3: TGTGCCAGCAGCACGCAACAGGGAGAGTATGGCTACACCTTC.

The J gene is TRBJ2-5, the V gene TRBV5-6; D remains ambiguous. The CDR3 consists of 14 residues. Germline V CDR1 and CDR2: SGHDT, YYEEEE. V lost 2 bases to trimming and J lost 0 bases, with 8 bases between them. The CDR3 loop is CASSFSLDQETQYF. Here the CDR3 DNA reads TGTGCCAGCAGCTTTTCCCTAGACCAAGAGACCCAGTACTTC.

This chain links TRBV5-6 with TRBJ1-4; the match to TRBD1 covers 8 bases. Looked up from germline, CDR1 is SGHDT and CDR2 is YYEEEE. CDR3 length equals 14 residues. V shed 2 bases, J shed 8 bases, and the junction held 5 bases outside the gene matches. CDR3 nucleotide sequence: TGTGCCAGCAGCTTAGGACAGGGCCCCGAAAAACTGTTTTTT. It specifies CASSLGQGPEKLFF.

The chain recombines TRBV2 with TRBJ1-5, with D maybe TRBD1 (5 bases). The CDR3 is 15 amino acids. The germline V gene encodes CDR1 SNHLY and CDR2 FYNNEI. V was shortened by 1 base and J by 6 bases, with 13 bases between the two germline ends. The CDR3 is CASSEGAGLVQPQHF. In DNA, the CDR3 is TGTGCCAGCAGTGAAGGTGCAGGGTTAGTTCAGCCCCAGCATTTT.

The V and J genes are TRBV7-9 and TRBJ1-4; 10 bases agree with TRBD1. Germline V gives CDR1 SEHNR, CDR2 FQNEAQ (reference sequence). J lost 7 bases, V lost 1 base, and 6 bases had no gene match. CDR3 length equals 16 residues. This CDR3 is CASSLDNGTGVEKLFF. CDR3 DNA: TGTGCCAGCAGCTTAGATAATGGGACAGGGGTTGAAAAACTGTTTTTT.

The chain uses TRBV28 and TRBJ1-1, with 7 nucleotides matching TRBD1. The V and J ends lost 2 bases and 7 bases, in that order; junction bases with no gene match: 10. Germline V lookup: CDR1 MDHEN, CDR2 SYDVKM. The CDR3 is made up of 15 amino acids. In nucleotides, the CDR3 is TGTGCCAGCAGTTTAGCTGTTTCCGGGACAGTTGAAGCTTTCTTT. Translated, it gives CASSLAVSGTVEAFF.

The chain joins TRBV2 to TRBJ1-5, with D possibly being TRBD1 (5 bases). The germline CDR1 and CDR2 sequences are SNHLY and FYNNEI. Trimming took off 6 bases at V and 7 bases at J, with 19 bases between the two ends. This CDR3 has 15 amino acids. The CDR3 sequence is CASREDISADQPQHF. CDR3 in DNA: TGTGCCAGCAGAGAGGACATCTCCGCCGACCAGCCCCAGCATTTT.

V gene TRBV4-2 combines with J gene TRBJ1-5; D is perhaps TRBD1 (6 bases). Between the trimmed V and J ends, which lost 4 bases and 7 bases, there was a span of 23 bases. Germline loops: CDR1 LGHNA, CDR2 YNFKEQ. The CDR3 length is 17 residues. The CDR3 region is CASSLLFGGGAHQPQHF. DNA of the CDR3: TGTGCCAGCAGCCTCTTATTCGGGGGGGGCGCCCACCAGCCCCAGCATTTT.

The V and J genes are TRBV19 and TRBJ1-2; 7 bases map to TRBD1. Germline V lookup: CDR1 LNHDA, CDR2 SQIVND (reference sequence). The CDR3 is 14 amino acids. Unmatched junction bases numbered 6, after V lost 5 bases and J lost 3 bases. This chain's CDR3 is CASSWTDRYYGYTF. CDR3 DNA sequence: TGTGCCAGTAGTTGGACGGACAGGTACTATGGCTACACCTTC.

The V call is TRBV2, the J call TRBJ1-2, with a possible D match to TRBD1 (6 bases). The germline CDR1 and CDR2 sequences are SNHLY and FYNNEI. This CDR3 is built from 14 residues. V was cut by 3 bases and J by 4 bases, with 12 bases left in between. The CDR3 here is CASSEEGQIYGYTF. Here the CDR3 DNA reads TGTGCCAGCAGTGAGGAAGGACAGATCTATGGCTACACCTTC.

This rearrangement joins TRBV19 to TRBJ2-2; 9 nucleotides match TRBD2. Germline V gene data show CDR1 as LNHDA and CDR2 as SQIVND (reference sequence). Trimming took 5 bases from V and 6 from J; bases not matched to a gene: 10. This CDR3 has 16 amino acids. This CDR3 is CASSPRERGAPGELFF. CDR3 coding DNA: TGTGCCAGTAGTCCCCGGGAGCGGGGGGCCCCCGGGGAGCTGTTTTTT. Variable domain in full (rest from reference TRBV19 and TRBJ2-2): DGGITQSPKYLFRKEGQNVTLSCEQNLNHDAMYWYRQDPGQGLRLIYYSQIVNDFQKGDIAEGYSVSREKKESFPLTVTSAQKNPTAFYLCASSPRERGAPGELFFGEGSRLTVL.

The gene calls are TRBV11-2 and TRBJ2-1; D gene ambiguous. Deletions cut 5 bases from V and 6 bases from J, with 14 bases between. CDR3 size: 14 residues. The V gene's germline CDR1 is SGHAT and CDR2 FQNNGV. In DNA form, the CDR3 reads TGTGCCAGCAGCCCTGAGCTAGTGGCCAATGAGCAGTTCTTC. This sequence encodes CASSPELVANEQFF.

The J gene is TRBJ1-2, the V gene TRBV2; a possible D gene is TRBD1 (6 bases). In germline, CDR1 is SNHLY, CDR2 FYNNEI. Trimming took off 6 bases at V and 6 bases at J, with 11 bases between the two ends. The CDR3 extends over 12 amino acids. The CDR3 reads CASRTTGHGYTF. The DNA of the CDR3 is TGTGCCAGCAGGACAACAGGGCATGGCTACACCTTC. The full variable domain, with the rest looked up from reference TRBV2 and TRBJ1-2, is EPEVTQTPSHQVTQMGQEVILRCVPISNHLYFYWYRQILGQKVEFLVSFYNNEISEKSEIFDDQFSVERPDGSNFTLKIRSTKLEDSAMYFCASRTTGHGYTFGSGTRLTVV.

The chain uses TRBV12-3 or TRBV12-4 and TRBJ2-7; 8 nucleotides match TRBD1. The CDR3 has 13 residues. V trimming: 7 bases; J trimming: 3 bases; junction bases outside the gene matches: 5. CDR3 DNA sequence: TGTGCCAGCACTAGGACAGGGAGCTACGAGCAGTACTTC. This sequence encodes CASTRTGSYEQYF.

J is TRBJ1-2 and V is TRBV2; 7 nucleotides match TRBD1. Germline V CDR1 and CDR2: SNHLY, FYNNEI. V shed 5 bases, J shed 6 bases, and the junction held 6 bases outside the gene matches. The CDR3 loop spans 13 amino acids. The CDR3 bases are TGTGCCAGCAGTATAGGGACAGCTGATGGCTACACCTTC. Protein product: CASSIGTADGYTF.

This rearrangement joins TRBV3-1 (or the pseudogene TRBV3-2) to TRBJ2-5, with D perhaps matching TRBD2 (6 bases). Trimming removed 0 bases at V and 8 bases at J, with 13 bases between. Germline loops: CDR1 LGHDT, CDR2 YNNKEL (reference sequence). The CDR3 runs to 14 residues. As DNA, the CDR3 is TGTGCCAGCAGCCAAGATCGGGCGGGACGCACCCAGTACTTC. It yields the protein CASSQDRAGRTQYF.

V gene TRBV6-2 or TRBV6-3 combines with J gene TRBJ2-1; 11 nucleotides match TRBD2. Per the germline V gene, CDR1 is MNHEY and CDR2 is SVGEGT. CDR3 length: 15 residues. Germline trimming cut 5 bases from V and 4 bases from J; bases unmatched to any gene: 4. In DNA form, the CDR3 reads TGTGCCAGCAGTCCGACTAGCGGGACTTACAATGAGCAGTTCTTC. Translated: CASSPTSGTYNEQFF.

The chain has TRBV29-1 and TRBJ2-7; 12 positions match TRBD1. J was trimmed by 6 bases and V by 0 bases; bases with no gene match: 12. Germline assignment: CDR1 SQVTM and CDR2 ANQGSEA. This CDR3 has 17 amino acids. DNA for the CDR3: TGCAGCGTTGAAGATCTGGGCTCTGGGACAGGGGGCTCCGAGCAGTACTTC. Translation: CSVEDLGSGTGGSEQYF.

This sequence joins TRBV5-1 and TRBJ2-6; D uncertain. The germline CDR1 and CDR2 sequences are SGHRS and YFSETQ. The CDR3 has 14 amino acids. V dropped 3 bases and J dropped 1 base, with 5 bases sitting between them. This chain's CDR3 is CASSSSSGANVLTF. The CDR3 DNA sequence: TGCGCCAGCAGCTCCTCTTCTGGGGCCAACGTCCTGACTTTC.

CDR3 bases: TGTGCCAGCAGCAATGGGCGGGACAGGGGCTACACCTTC. It encodes CASSNGRDRGYTF. The chain has TRBV3-1 (or the pseudogene TRBV3-2) and TRBJ1-2; 8 positions match TRBD1. J gave up 8 bases and V 5 bases, and 7 bases lay outside the gene matches. The CDR3 has 13 residues. Germline CDR1 is LGHDT and CDR2 is YNNKEL (reference sequence).

The chain uses TRBV30 and TRBJ1-6; a weak D match, TRBD1 (6 bases). The CDR3 contains 13 residues. V was shortened by 4 bases and J by 6 bases, with 10 bases between the two germline ends. Germline CDR1 is GTSNPN and CDR2 is SVGIG (reference sequence). CDR3 sequence reads: CAWTDRINSPLHF. The CDR3 DNA reads TGTGCCTGGACCGACAGGATTAATTCACCCCTCCACTTT.

V and J are TRBV24-1 and TRBJ1-4; 12 bases match TRBD1. This CDR3 has 16 amino acids. Germline-derived CDR1 and CDR2 are KGHDR and SFDVKD. J gave up 7 bases and V 11 bases, and 13 bases lay outside the gene matches. The DNA of the CDR3 is TGTGCCATCCACCGGGACAGGGGGCTAGTGGGTGAAAAACTGTTTTTT. It is translated as CAIHRDRGLVGEKLFF.